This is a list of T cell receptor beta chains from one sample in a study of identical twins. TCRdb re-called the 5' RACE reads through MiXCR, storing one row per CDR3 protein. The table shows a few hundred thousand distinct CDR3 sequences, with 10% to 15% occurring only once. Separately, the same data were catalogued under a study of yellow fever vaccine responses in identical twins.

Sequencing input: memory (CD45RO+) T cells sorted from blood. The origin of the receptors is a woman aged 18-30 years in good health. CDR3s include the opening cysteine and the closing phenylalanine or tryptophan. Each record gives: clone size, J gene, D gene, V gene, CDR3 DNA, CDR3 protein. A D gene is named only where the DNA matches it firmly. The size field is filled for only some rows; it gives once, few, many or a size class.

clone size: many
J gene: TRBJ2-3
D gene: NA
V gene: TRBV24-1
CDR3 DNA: TGTGCCACCAGTGACAGGGGGGTCACAGATACGCAGTATTTT
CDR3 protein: CATSDRGVTDTQYF

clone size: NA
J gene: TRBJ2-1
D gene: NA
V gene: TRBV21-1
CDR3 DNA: TGTGCCAGCAGCAAAGGGCCGGGCCAATTTCATGAGCAGTTCTTC
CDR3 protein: CASSKGPGQFHEQFF

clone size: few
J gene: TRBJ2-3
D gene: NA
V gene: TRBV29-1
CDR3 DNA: TGCAGCGTTAAAAGGACCACCCCCACAGATACGCAGTATTTT
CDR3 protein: CSVKRTTPTDTQYF

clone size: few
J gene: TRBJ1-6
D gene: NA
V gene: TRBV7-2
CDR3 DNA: TGTGCCAGCAGCCAACGGGGGGAGGGCAATTCACCCCTCCACTTT
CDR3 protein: CASSQRGEGNSPLHF

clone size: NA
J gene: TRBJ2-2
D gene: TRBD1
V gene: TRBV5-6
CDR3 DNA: TGTGCCAGCAGCTCCCCGACAGGGTACGGCACCGGGGAGCTGTTTTTT
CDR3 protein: CASSSPTGYGTGELFF

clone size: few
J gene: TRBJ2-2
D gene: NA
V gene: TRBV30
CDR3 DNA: TGTGCCTGGGACAGAGTACACAACACCGGGGAGCTGTTTTTT
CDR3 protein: CAWDRVHNTGELFF

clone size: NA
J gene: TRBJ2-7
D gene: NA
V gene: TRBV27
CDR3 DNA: TGTGCCAGCAGTTCTATACAGCTGACCTACGAGCAGTACTTC
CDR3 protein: CASSSIQLTYEQYF

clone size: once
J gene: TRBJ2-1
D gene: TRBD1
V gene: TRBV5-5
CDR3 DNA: TGTGCCAGCAGCTTGGCTATGGGGACAGCCTACAATGAGCAGTTCTTC
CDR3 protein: CASSLAMGTAYNEQFF

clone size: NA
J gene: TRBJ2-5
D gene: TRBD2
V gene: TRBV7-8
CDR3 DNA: TGTGCCAGCTTTCTGGGACTAGCGGGCCAAGAGACCCAGTACTTC
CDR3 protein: CASFLGLAGQETQYF

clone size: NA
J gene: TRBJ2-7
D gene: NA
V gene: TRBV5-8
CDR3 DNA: TGTGCCAGCAGGCCCAGGACGCCAGTCGCCTACGAGCAGTACTTC
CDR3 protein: CASRPRTPVAYEQYF

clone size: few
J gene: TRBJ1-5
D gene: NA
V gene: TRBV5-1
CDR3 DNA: TGCGCCAGCAGCTTGATTCCGGACGGCAATCAGCCCCAGCATTTT
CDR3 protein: CASSLIPDGNQPQHF

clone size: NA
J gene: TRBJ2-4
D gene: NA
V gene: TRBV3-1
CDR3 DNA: TGTGCCAGCAGCCAAGGGACGAAAGGAGGGTCCCAGTACTTC
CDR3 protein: CASSQGTKGGSQYF

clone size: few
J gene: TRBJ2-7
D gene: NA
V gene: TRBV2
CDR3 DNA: TGTGCCAGCGAGAGGGACAGCGGGTACGAGCAGTACTTC
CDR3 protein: CASERDSGYEQYF

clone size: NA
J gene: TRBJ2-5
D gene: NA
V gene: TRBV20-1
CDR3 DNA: TGCAGTGCTAGTCCCAGCGGAAAAGGGAAGACCCAGTACTTC
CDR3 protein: CSASPSGKGKTQYF

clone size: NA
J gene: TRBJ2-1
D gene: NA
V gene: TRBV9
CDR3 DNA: TGTGCCAGCAGCGCTGACGGAAGCTCCTACAATGAGCAGTTCTTC
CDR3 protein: CASSADGSSYNEQFF

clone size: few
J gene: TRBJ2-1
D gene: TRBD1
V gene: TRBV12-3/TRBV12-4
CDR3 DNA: TGTGCCAGCAGAAACCCAGGGGGCCTTTGGAATGAGCAGTTCTTC
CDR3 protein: CASRNPGGLWNEQFF

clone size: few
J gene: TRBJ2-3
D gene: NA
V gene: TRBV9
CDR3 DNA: TGTGCCAGCAGTCGTAGGGGGGCAGGGCAAGATACGCAGTATTTT
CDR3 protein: CASSRRGAGQDTQYF

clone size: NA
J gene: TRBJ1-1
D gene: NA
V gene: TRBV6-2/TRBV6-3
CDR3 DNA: TGTGCCAGCAGTCGTCAGGGGTTGACTGAAGCTTTCTTT
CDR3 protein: CASSRQGLTEAFF

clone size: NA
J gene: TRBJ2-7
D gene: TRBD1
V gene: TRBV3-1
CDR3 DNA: TGTGCCAGCAGCAGGGGACAGGTGAGCTACGAGCAGTACTTC
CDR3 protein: CASSRGQVSYEQYF

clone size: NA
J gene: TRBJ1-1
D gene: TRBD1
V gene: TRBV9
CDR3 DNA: TGTGCCAGCAGGACCCAGGGGGGGTACGGCACTGAAGCTTTCTTT
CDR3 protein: CASRTQGGYGTEAFF

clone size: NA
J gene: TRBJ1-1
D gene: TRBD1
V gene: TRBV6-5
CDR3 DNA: TGTGCCAGCAGCTTAACAGGGGGCGTAAACACTGAAGCTTTCTTT
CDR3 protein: CASSLTGGVNTEAFF

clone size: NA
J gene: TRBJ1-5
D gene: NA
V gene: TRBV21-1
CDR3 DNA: TGTGCCAGCAGCATATCCATCAATCAGCCCCAGCATTTT
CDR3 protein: CASSISINQPQHF

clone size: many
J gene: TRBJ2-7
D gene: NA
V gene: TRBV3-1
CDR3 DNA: TGTGCCAGCAGGGCTACAGGGAACTCCTACGAGCAGTACTTC
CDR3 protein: CASRATGNSYEQYF

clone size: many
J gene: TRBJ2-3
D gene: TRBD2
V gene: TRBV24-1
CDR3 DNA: TGTGCCACCAGTGATGCTACTAGCGGATACACAGATACGCAGTATTTT
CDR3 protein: CATSDATSGYTDTQYF

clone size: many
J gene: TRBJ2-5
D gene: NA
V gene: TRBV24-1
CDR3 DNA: TGTGCCACCAGTGATTTTTCAGGGAACCAAGAGACCCAGTACTTC
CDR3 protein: CATSDFSGNQETQYF

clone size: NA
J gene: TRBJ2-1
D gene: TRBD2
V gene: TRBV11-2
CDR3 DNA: TGTGCCAGCAGCTTTGGCCCTAGCGGGTCCGGTGAGCAGTTCTTC
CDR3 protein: CASSFGPSGSGEQFF

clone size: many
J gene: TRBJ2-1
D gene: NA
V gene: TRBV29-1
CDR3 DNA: TGCAGCGTTGAAGGTGGGGCTAGAAACAATGAGCAGTTCTTC
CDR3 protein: CSVEGGARNNEQFF

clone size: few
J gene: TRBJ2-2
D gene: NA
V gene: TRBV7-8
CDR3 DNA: TGTGCCAGCAGCTTAATGGCGCTGAACACCGGGGAGCTGTTTTTT
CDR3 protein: CASSLMALNTGELFF

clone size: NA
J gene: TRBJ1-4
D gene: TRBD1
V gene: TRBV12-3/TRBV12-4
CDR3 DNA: TGTGCCAGCAGTGACAGGGGTAATGAAAAACTGTTTTTT
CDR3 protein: CASSDRGNEKLFF

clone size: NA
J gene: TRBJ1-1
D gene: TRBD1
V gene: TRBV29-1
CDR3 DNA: TGCAGCGTACGCGGACAGGGGTACACTGAAGCTTTCTTT
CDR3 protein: CSVRGQGYTEAFF

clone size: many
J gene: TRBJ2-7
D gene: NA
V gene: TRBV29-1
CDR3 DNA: TGCAGCGTTGGAGGGATAAGGTACGAGCAGTACTTC
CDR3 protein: CSVGGIRYEQYF

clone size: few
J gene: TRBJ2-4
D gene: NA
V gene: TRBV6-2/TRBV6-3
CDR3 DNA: TGTGCCAGCAGTTACGGGGAGGGGGCCATAAACATTCAGTACTTC
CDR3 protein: CASSYGEGAINIQYF

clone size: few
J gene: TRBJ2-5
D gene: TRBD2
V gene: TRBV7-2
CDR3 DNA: TGTGCCAGCAGCTTAAGGACTAGCGGGGGCTCGGAGACCCAGTACTTC
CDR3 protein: CASSLRTSGGSETQYF

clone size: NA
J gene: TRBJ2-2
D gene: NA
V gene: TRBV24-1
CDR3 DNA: TGTGCCACAGCCCGGGAAGCGACCACCGGGGAGCTGTTTTTT
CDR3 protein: CATAREATTGELFF

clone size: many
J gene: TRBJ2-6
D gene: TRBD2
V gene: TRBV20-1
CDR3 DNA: TGCAGTGCTTCGACTAGCGGAATGTCTGGGGCCAACGTCCTGACTTTC
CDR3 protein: CSASTSGMSGANVLTF

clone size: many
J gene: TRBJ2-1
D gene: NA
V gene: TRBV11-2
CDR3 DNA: TGTGCCAGCTTGGGGCCGGGTGAGCAGTTCTTC
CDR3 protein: CASLGPGEQFF

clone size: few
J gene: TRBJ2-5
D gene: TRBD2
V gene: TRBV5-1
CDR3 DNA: TGCGCCAGCAGCCCCGGACTAGCGGTAGGGAGGACCCAGTACTTC
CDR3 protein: CASSPGLAVGRTQYF

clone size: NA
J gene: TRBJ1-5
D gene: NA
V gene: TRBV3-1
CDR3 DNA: TGTGCCAGCAGCCAAGGGGGCGGGCAGCCCCAGCATTTT
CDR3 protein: CASSQGGGQPQHF

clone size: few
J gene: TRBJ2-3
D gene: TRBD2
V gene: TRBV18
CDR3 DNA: TGTGCCAGCTCACCACTCTCACTAGCGGGAGGGCCGTCAGATACGCAGTATTTT
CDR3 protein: CASSPLSLAGGPSDTQYF

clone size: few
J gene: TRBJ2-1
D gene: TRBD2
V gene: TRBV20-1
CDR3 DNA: TGCAGCCTCCAGCGGGGGGGCAGGGAGCAGTTCTTC
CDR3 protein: CSLQRGGREQFF

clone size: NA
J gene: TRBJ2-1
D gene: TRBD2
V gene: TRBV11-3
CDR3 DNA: TGTGCCAGCAGCTTACGGCTAGCGGGAGCTGAGCAGTTCTTC
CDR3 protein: CASSLRLAGAEQFF

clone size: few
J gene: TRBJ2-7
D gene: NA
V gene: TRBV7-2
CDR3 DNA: TGTGCCAGCAGCCCAAACCTCTACGAGCAGTACTTC
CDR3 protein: CASSPNLYEQYF